This entry lists 21 T cell receptor beta chains sequenced from one sample in a study of follicular helper T cells after annual influenza vaccination. Profiling relied on immunoSEQ multiplex PCR, and the TCRdb table lists in-frame clones only, not all of them. The sample has roughly 13,000 clones, 75% to 85% seen once. Time point indicated: 2014-2015 season, pre-vaccination. The sequences come from CXCR5- memory CD4+ T cells sorted from blood, collected on the day of influenza vaccination. Receptors were obtained from an adult who received the influenza vaccine.

This CDR3 is CASSLRGSPQPQHF. The DNA for the CDR3 is TGTGCCAGCAGCTTGAGGGGGTCCCCCCAGCCCCAGCATTTT. The rearrangement links TRBV5-6 to TRBJ1-5; TRBD1 is a possible D gene (6 bases). This CDR3 is 14 amino acids long. Germline CDR1 is SGHDT and CDR2 is YYEEEE. V shed 1 base and J shed 7 bases, with 12 bases lying between them.

The chain has TRBV4-1 and TRBJ1-1, with a possible D match to TRBD1 (5 bases). CDR3 length: 17 amino acids. V dropped 1 base and J dropped 7 bases, with 22 bases sitting between them. The germline CDR1 and CDR2 sequences are MGHRA and YSYEKL. CDR3 residues: CASSQVVPGRVGSEAFF. CDR3 DNA sequence: TGCGCCAGCAGCCAAGTTGTCCCGGGACGGGTGGGTAGTGAAGCTTTCTTT.

The V and J genes are TRBV11-3 and TRBJ1-1; the D gene is possibly TRBD1 (5 bases). Deletions cut 4 bases from V and 3 bases from J, with 15 bases between. CDR1 SGHNT and CDR2 YENEEA come from the germline V gene. The CDR3 totals 15 residues. CDR3 DNA: TGTGCCAGCAGCTCGGGGGGGAGTAGGGACACTGAAGCTTTCTTT. Protein: CASSSGGSRDTEAFF. Full variable domain (remainder filled in from reference TRBV11-3 and TRBJ1-1): EAGVVQSPRYKIIEKKQPVAFWCNPISGHNTLYWYLQNLGQGPELLIRYENEEAVDDSQLPKDRFSAERLKGVDSTLKIQPAELGDSAVYLCASSSGGSRDTEAFFGQGTRLTVV.

The chain joins TRBV5-6 to TRBJ1-5, with TRBD1 matching over 7 bases. CDR1 is SGHDT, CDR2 YYEEEE, per germline. The CDR3 runs to 16 residues. V dropped 5 bases and J dropped 3; count of bases not matched to a gene: 11. CDR3 coding DNA: TGTGCCAGCAGTTCCGCCGGGACAGCCTACAATCAGCCCCAGCATTTT. Its protein product is CASSSAGTAYNQPQHF.

The chain combines TRBV6-5 with TRBJ1-5; TRBD1 agrees at 7 bases. CDR1 and CDR2 from the germline V gene are MNHEY and SVGAGI. After removal of 8 bases from V and 10 bases from J, the junction contained 11 bases not matched to a gene. The CDR3 length is 13 residues. DNA for the CDR3: TGTGCCAGCCAAAGACAGGGAAATTTCCCCCAGCATTTT. Translating gives CASQRQGNFPQHF.

DNA of the CDR3: TGTGCCAGTACCATACGGGACAGGGGGCGTTTAGGCTACACCTTC. Its protein product is CASTIRDRGRLGYTF. The chain has TRBV19 and TRBJ1-2; 12 positions match TRBD1. Germline CDR1 LNHDA, CDR2 SQIVND (reference sequence). The CDR3 length is 15 residues. The V segment lost 7 bases and the J segment 8 bases; nucleotides outside the gene matches: 11.

This clone was recorded a few times. CDR3 DNA: TGTGCCAGCAGTCCCAGCGGGGGGCCAACCTACGAGCAGTACTTC. As protein: CASSPSGGPTYEQYF. The chain links TRBV7-3 to TRBJ2-7; TRBD2 matches 9 bases. The CDR3 runs 15 residues. In germline, CDR1 is SGHTA, CDR2 FQGTGA. The V gene end was trimmed by 6 bases and the J gene end by 2 bases; junction bases not matched to a gene: 8.

The rearrangement uses TRBV27 and TRBJ2-2; 7 nucleotides match TRBD1. CDR3 length: 15 amino acids. The J segment lost 6 bases and the V segment lost 4 bases, leaving 8 bases of the junction unmatched. Germline V gives CDR1 MNHEY, CDR2 SMNVEV (reference sequence). CDR3 residues: CASSSKAGGPGELFF. The DNA of the CDR3 is TGTGCCAGCAGTTCAAAGGCAGGGGGTCCCGGGGAGCTGTTTTTT.

In DNA, the CDR3 is TGTGCCAGCAGCCAAGGAGGGGCGGGCAGGGACGTTGGGCGGACCATATATTTT. Protein product: CASSQGGAGRDVGRTIYF. This rearrangement joins TRBV4-2 to TRBJ1-3, with a weak D call TRBD1 (5 bases). V lost 1 base, J lost 10 bases, and 26 bases lay in between. This CDR3 comprises 18 residues. Per germline, CDR1 LGHNA and CDR2 YNFKEQ.

The rearrangement joins TRBV27 to TRBJ2-7; TRBD1 matches 7 bases. V shed 2 bases, J shed 2 bases, and the junction held 3 bases outside the gene matches. Germline assignment: CDR1 MNHEY and CDR2 SMNVEV (reference sequence). CDR3 size: 14 residues. The CDR3 DNA is TGTGCCAGCAGTTTACGGGGACAGACCTACGAGCAGTACTTC. This encodes CASSLRGQTYEQYF.

This chain joins TRBV2 and TRBJ1-6; TRBD1 might be the D (6 bases). The germline CDR1 and CDR2 sequences are SNHLY and FYNNEI. This CDR3 spans 17 amino acids. The ends were cut back, 8 bases at V and 7 bases at J, with 24 bases in the middle. The CDR3 loop reads CASLGQGLGYPNSPLHF. CDR3 nucleotides: TGTGCCAGCTTGGGGCAGGGGCTGGGGTATCCGAATTCACCCCTCCACTTT.

This chain links TRBV10-3 with TRBJ2-7; possible D gene TRBD1, 5 bases. Per the germline V gene, CDR1 is ENHRY and CDR2 is SYGVKD. Trimming left V 9 bases short and J 5 bases short, with 11 bases between. There are 11 residues in the CDR3. The CDR3 DNA follows: TGTGCCATGGGGCCTGGCAACGAGCAGTACTTC. Amino acids: CAMGPGNEQYF.

The chain combines TRBV14 with TRBJ1-2; no clear D. The germline CDR1 and CDR2 sequences are SGHDN and FVKESK. The CDR3 loop spans 13 amino acids. V gave up 5 bases and J gave up 4 bases, with 11 bases separating them. CDR3 region: CASSLNEGYGYTF. CDR3 DNA: TGTGCCAGCAGCTTAAACGAGGGCTATGGCTACACCTTC. Drawing the rest from reference TRBV14 and TRBJ1-2, the complete variable domain is EAGVTQFPSHSVIEKGQTVTLRCDPISGHDNLYWYRRVMGKEIKFLLHFVKESKQDESGMPNNRFLAERTGGTYSTLKVQPAELEDSGVYFCASSLNEGYGYTFGSGTRLTVV.

The chain employs TRBV5-4 and TRBJ2-1, with 10 bases aligning to TRBD1. The germline gives CDR1 SGHNT, CDR2 YYREEE (reference sequence). V gave up 0 bases and J gave up 2 bases; unmatched junction bases: 5. The CDR3 is 17 residues long. The CDR3 bases are TGTGCCAGCAGCTTGGGACAGGGGGCAATACCCTACAATGAGCAGTTCTTC. Protein sequence: CASSLGQGAIPYNEQFF. Full variable domain (missing parts from reference TRBV5-4 and TRBJ2-1): ETGVTQSPTHLIKTRGQQVTLRCSSQSGHNTVSWYQQALGQGPQFIFQYYREEENGRGNFPPRFSGLQFPNYSSELNVNALELDDSALYLCASSLGQGAIPYNEQFFGPGTRLTVL.

This clone was found a few times. This chain connects TRBV7-9 to TRBJ1-5; 7 positions match TRBD1. CDR1 and CDR2 from the germline V gene are SEHNR and FQNEAQ (reference sequence). This CDR3 contains 15 residues. Losses at the gene ends were 9 bases for V and 6 bases for J; bases not matched to a gene: 14. The CDR3 reads CARVPDRVISQPQHF. The CDR3 DNA reads TGTGCCAGGGTTCCCGACAGGGTAATTAGTCAGCCCCAGCATTTT.

The rearrangement joins TRBV11-3 to TRBJ1-4, with TRBD1 identical over 8 bases. From germline, CDR1 is SGHNT and CDR2 YENEEA. V gave up 1 base and J gave up 7 bases; unmatched junction bases: 5. The CDR3 covers 15 residues. CDR3 sequence (DNA): TGTGCCAGCAGCTTAGCTGGGACAGGCGGTGAAAAACTGTTTTTT. It encodes CASSLAGTGGEKLFF.

This clone was counted between two and nine times. The rearrangement uses TRBV7-2 and TRBJ2-7; TRBD1 aligns across 7 bases. The CDR3 totals 15 residues. Germline loops: CDR1 SGHTA, CDR2 FQGNSA. J was trimmed by 2 bases and V by 8 bases; bases with no gene match: 12. The CDR3 bases are TGTGCCAGCGCCCAAGACCGGGACAGAACCTACGAGCAGTACTTC. As protein: CASAQDRDRTYEQYF.

J is TRBJ1-2 and V is TRBV7-9, with TRBD1 matching over 7 bases. Germline lookup yields CDR1 SEHNR and CDR2 FQNEAQ (reference sequence). This CDR3 region has 14 residues. The J segment lost 8 bases and the V segment lost 5 bases, leaving 11 bases of the junction unmatched. The CDR3, as DNA: TGTGCCAGCAGCCCCCAGGGGGGGCTTGGAGGCTACACCTTC. It yields the protein CASSPQGGLGGYTF. The entire variable domain, with the rest obtained from reference TRBV7-9 and TRBJ1-2, is as follows: DTGVSQNPRHKITKRGQNVTFRCDPISEHNRLYWYRQTLGQGPEFLTYFQNEAQLEKSRLLSDRFSAERPKGSFSTLEIQRTEQGDSAMYLCASSPQGGLGGYTFGSGTRLTVV.

This chain links TRBV9 with TRBJ2-1, with 7 bases matching TRBD2. The CDR3 has 15 amino acids. The trim removed 0 bases at V and 6 bases at J, leaving 6 bases unmatched. Germline V gives CDR1 SGDLS, CDR2 YYNGEE. In DNA form, the CDR3 reads TGTGCCAGCAGCGTAGCCGCGGGGGAAATCAATGAGCAGTTCTTC. It specifies CASSVAAGEINEQFF.

This clone has more than one count but fewer than ten. This chain connects TRBV4-1 to TRBJ1-4, with a weak D call TRBD1 (5 bases). This CDR3 is 16 amino acids long. Germline CDR1 reads MGHRA; CDR2 reads YSYEKL. V shed 1 base and J shed 7 bases, with 16 bases lying between them. The CDR3 region is CASSQGWTRRGEKLFF. The CDR3 DNA sequence: TGCGCCAGCAGCCAAGGTTGGACACGCCGGGGTGAAAAACTGTTTTTT.

The gene calls are TRBV18 and TRBJ1-1, with D possibly being TRBD1 (6 bases). CDR1 and CDR2 from the germline V gene are KGHSH and LQKENI. Trimming left V 5 bases short and J 8 bases short, with 6 bases between. The CDR3 length is 10 residues. The CDR3 loop reads CASSGQEAFF. As DNA, the CDR3 is TGTGCCAGCTCAGGACAGGAAGCTTTCTTT.